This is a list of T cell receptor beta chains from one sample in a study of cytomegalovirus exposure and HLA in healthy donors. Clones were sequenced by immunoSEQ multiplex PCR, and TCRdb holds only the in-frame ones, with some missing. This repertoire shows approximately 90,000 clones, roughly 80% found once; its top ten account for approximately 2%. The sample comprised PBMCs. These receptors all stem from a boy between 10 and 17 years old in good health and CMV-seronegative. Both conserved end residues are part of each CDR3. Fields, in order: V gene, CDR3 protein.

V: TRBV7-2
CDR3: CASSPEAVGKLFF

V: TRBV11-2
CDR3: CASSLVLNEQFF

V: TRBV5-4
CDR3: CASSLESAYEQYF

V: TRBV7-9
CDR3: CASQPDREGGYTF

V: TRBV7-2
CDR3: CASPGAEPSTDTQYF

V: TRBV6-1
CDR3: CASSEFGPYEQYF

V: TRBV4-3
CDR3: CASSPAGVFTGELFF

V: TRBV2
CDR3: CASSRKKIIDNEQFF

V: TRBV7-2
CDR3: CASSLQGGGAYNEQFF

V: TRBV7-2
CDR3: CASSLVRSYEQYF

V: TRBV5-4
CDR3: CASSLTSGGATDTQYF

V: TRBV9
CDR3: CASSVGDRRGLGYTF

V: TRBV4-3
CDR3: CASSPAAVGGAYEQYF

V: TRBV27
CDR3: CASSGQGYEQYF

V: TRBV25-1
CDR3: CASSDPLGQTYGYTF

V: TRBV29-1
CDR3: CSVLTGNTGELFF

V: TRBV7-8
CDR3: CASSSIPGTGSYQPQHF

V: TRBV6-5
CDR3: CASSYSQTENYGYTF

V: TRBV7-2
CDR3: CASSLRGQPLNYGYTF

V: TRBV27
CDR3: CASSSGSGFEAFF

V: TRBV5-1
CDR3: CASSSYQGGYGYTF

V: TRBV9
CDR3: CASSVEAGGNTEAFF

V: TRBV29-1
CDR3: CSVEDELYTQYF

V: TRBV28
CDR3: CASSTTEAFF

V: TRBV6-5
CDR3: CASSLTTGHEQYF

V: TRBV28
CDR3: CASSPGGGNQPQHF